This TCR beta chain was retrieved from a study of Graves' ophthalmopathy and Graves' hyperthyroidism. On the study more broadly: No treatment had been given when peripheral blood was collected at initial diagnosis. Overall study results and limits: Predictions made by the model for ophthalmopathy progression reached roughly 64% sensitivity and about 72% specificity. Appearing in blood as well were most expanded thyroid clonotypes above 0.001 frequency.

This clonotype was seen only a few times. What it recognizes is unknown. RNA transcripts were the source from which TCR beta CDR3 regions were amplified. Investigators did first-round RT-PCR with HTBI primers, then second-round multiplex PCR. A single record per CDR3 protein comes from TCRdb applying MiXCR to the multiplex PCR reads. The repertoire holds nearly 400,000 distinct CDR3 sequences, around 17% seen once, with roughly 1.5% in the top ten. The germline V gene has CDR1 MNHEY and CDR2 SMNVEV (reference sequence). CDR3 size: 14 residues. Trimming cost V 3 bases and J 8 bases; bases outside gene matches: 8.

What was sequenced was peripheral blood. This receptor was identified in a woman between 18 and 29 years old with Graves' ophthalmopathy. The chain couples TRBV27 to TRBJ1-1; 8 positions agree with TRBD1. CDR3 DNA sequence: TGTGCCAGCAGTTTTCTCCAGGGGGCTGGGGAAGCTTTCTTT. Protein product: CASSFLQGAGEAFF.